One sample yielded the 26 T cell receptor beta chains listed below, sequenced in a study of naive and memory T cell subsets. The beta constant-region primer was an equimolar mix of two oligonucleotides covering TRBC1 and TRBC2. Nested alpha and beta constant-region primers with the SP2 primer drove four PCR rounds on ligated cDNA. TCRdb itself ran the UMI-ligation and nested PCR reads through MiXCR, one entry per CDR3 protein. The sample shows over 65,000 distinct CDR3 sequences, approximately 10% of them seen only once. The sample consisted of naive CD8+ T cells from blood. Receptors originate from a human donor in good health.

This clonotype occurred many times. No conserved phenylalanine or tryptophan ends this CDR3, so it is likely a read error. No DNA is shown, since the ends of the CDR3 on it are uncertain; the CDR3 is the one TCRdb lists. This chain connects TRBV21-1 to TRBJ2-1; the D call of TRBD1 is as the table states it, not checked on the DNA. TRBV21-1 is reported as a pseudogene. The CDR3 region is 10 residues in length, termini included. The CDR3 is CASSQYVPHL.

This clonotype showed up many times. The chain recombines TRBV7-2 with TRBJ2-1, with TRBD2 matching over 8 bases. The V gene end was trimmed by 4 bases and the J gene end by 5 bases; junction bases not matched to a gene: 7. The CDR3 is 15 residues long. The germline CDR1 and CDR2 sequences are SGHTA and FQGNSA. The CDR3 region is CASSSRHSGNNEQFF. The CDR3 DNA reads as TGTGCCAGCAGCTCACGACATAGCGGGAACAATGAGCAGTTCTTC.

This clonotype has a count of ten or more. The chain is built from TRBV7-9 and TRBJ2-5, with D perhaps TRBD2 (6 bases). This CDR3 spans 14 amino acids. Trimming stripped 8 bases from V and 5 bases from J, with 18 bases between. In germline, CDR1 is SEHNR, CDR2 FQNEAQ (reference sequence). CDR3 residues: CASEPPGLGETQYF. CDR3 bases: TGTGCCAGCGAACCGCCGGGACTCGGGGAGACCCAGTACTTC.

This clonotype has a count of ten or more. The genes are TRBV7-8 and TRBJ2-7; D perhaps matches TRBD1 (5 bases). CDR1 SGHVS and CDR2 FQNEAQ come from the germline V gene. The CDR3 is 15 amino acids. Trimming shortened V by 1 base and J by 1 base, and 11 bases separated the two germline ends. The CDR3 DNA reads as TGTGCCAGCAGCTTAGAAAGGTCAGGGTCCTACGAGCAGTACTTC. Protein: CASSLERSGSYEQYF.

This clonotype was picked up many times. The chain carries TRBV20-1 and TRBJ2-3; TRBD1 might be the D (6 bases). CDR3 length equals 17 residues. CDR1 DFQATT and CDR2 SNEGSKA come from the germline V gene (reference sequence). V gave up 2 bases and J gave up 10 bases, with 28 bases separating them. DNA for the CDR3: TGCAGTGCTAGATACACCGGGACATCATCGTCTGGAGGTGCGCAGTATTTT. This gives the protein CSARYTGTSSSGGAQYF.

The chain has TRBV20-1 and TRBJ1-1; D gene ambiguous. Trimming left V 6 bases short and J 0 bases short, with 17 bases between. The CDR3 sequence is 15 residues long. CDR1 is DFQATT and CDR2 is SNEGSKA in the germline V gene (reference sequence). In DNA, the CDR3 is TGCAGTGCCGTTAGCGGACCAGATGTGAACACTGAAGCTTTCTTT. Translating it yields CSAVSGPDVNTEAFF.

The chain joins TRBV12-3 or TRBV12-4 to TRBJ2-7; 7 bases align to TRBD2. There are 13 residues in the CDR3. V lost 3 bases to trimming and J lost 6 bases; unmatched junction nucleotides: 5. The chain's CDR3 is CASSLVGEGEQYF. The CDR3, as DNA: TGTGCCAGCAGTTTGGTAGGGGAGGGCGAGCAGTACTTC.

The sample holds many counts of this clonotype. This chain joins TRBV27 and TRBJ2-7, with D perhaps assigned TRBD1 or TRBD2 (7 bases each). Per the germline V gene, CDR1 is MNHEY and CDR2 is SMNVEV (reference sequence). This CDR3 comprises 14 residues. With 5 bases removed from V and 3 bases from J, the gap between germline ends came to 14 bases. In DNA form, the CDR3 reads TGTGCCAGCAGTCCAGCGGGACAGATCTACGAGCAGTACTTC. It is translated as CASSPAGQIYEQYF.

The V gene is TRBV7-2, the J gene TRBJ1-1, with TRBD1 identical over 8 bases. Trimming cost V 1 base and J 4 bases; bases outside gene matches: 5. Germline V gene lookup returns CDR1 SGHTA and CDR2 FQGNSA. The CDR3 runs 15 residues. CDR3 region: CASSLDRGVGTEAFF. CDR3 in DNA: TGTGCCAGCAGCTTAGACAGGGGGGTTGGCACTGAAGCTTTCTTT.

This clonotype was recorded a few times. J is TRBJ2-2 and V is TRBV27; TRBD2 aligns across 12 bases. The trim removed 3 bases at V and 4 bases at J, leaving 6 bases unmatched. The CDR3 runs 17 residues. Germline V gene data show CDR1 as MNHEY and CDR2 as SMNVEV (reference sequence). In nucleotides, the CDR3 is TGTGCCAGCAGTTTCCTGACTAGCGGGAGAGGCACCGGGGAGCTGTTTTTT. This codes for CASSFLTSGRGTGELFF.

To note about this clonotype: A much more abundant neighbour one base away suggests this may be a read error. The CDR3 region has the DNA TGTGCCAGCAGCCAGGTGGCTAGCGGCTCCTACGAGCAGTACTTC. Its protein is CASSQVASGSYEQYF. J is TRBJ2-7 and V is TRBV4-2; TRBD2 aligns across 7 bases. J gave up 0 bases and V 3 bases, and 5 bases lay outside the gene matches. The CDR3 is made up of 15 amino acids. Germline lookup yields CDR1 LGHNA and CDR2 YNFKEQ.

This clonotype was picked up a small number of times. The chain is built from TRBV6-5 and TRBJ2-7, with TRBD1 matching over 8 bases. Germline CDR1 is MNHEY and CDR2 is SVGAGI. This CDR3 is 15 amino acids long. V dropped 2 bases and J dropped 3; count of bases not matched to a gene: 6. For the CDR3, the DNA is TGTGCCAGCAGTTACGAGTCAGGGGGCAGCTACGAGCAGTACTTC. Residues: CASSYESGGSYEQYF.

This clonotype was observed at least ten times. This chain uses TRBV29-1 with TRBJ2-3; 8 nucleotides agree with TRBD2. CDR3 length equals 14 residues. V was pared by 2 bases and J by 6 bases, with 7 bases of the junction left unmatched. Germline CDR1 and CDR2: SQVTM and ANQGSEA. Written as DNA, the CDR3 is TGCAGCGTTGAAATAGCGGGGACGGGGGATACGCAGTATTTT. Protein sequence: CSVEIAGTGDTQYF.

The chain employs TRBV27 and TRBJ1-1; no clear D gene. V lost 0 bases, J lost 2 bases, and 4 bases lay in between. The length of the CDR3 is 13 residues. Germline V gene lookup returns CDR1 MNHEY and CDR2 SMNVEV (reference sequence). The CDR3 nucleotides are TGTGCCAGCAGTTTATCAGAAAACACTGAAGCTTTCTTT. Protein sequence: CASSLSENTEAFF.

This clonotype has at least ten counts. This sequence joins TRBV29-1 and TRBJ2-7; 9 bases agree with TRBD2. The germline V gene encodes CDR1 SQVTM and CDR2 ANQGSEA. The CDR3 covers 13 residues. After removal of 3 bases from V and 6 bases from J, the junction contained 6 bases not matched to a gene. CDR3 DNA: TGCAGCGTTGATGGCGGGAGGGTTCCCGAGCAGTACTTC. Translated, it gives CSVDGGRVPEQYF.

About this clonotype itself: Possible read error: a much larger clone is one base away. The rearrangement uses TRBV27 and TRBJ2-3; a possible D gene is TRBD2 (5 bases). Germline V gene lookup returns CDR1 MNHEY and CDR2 SMNVEV (reference sequence). The CDR3 runs to 12 residues. The CDR3 is CTSSSGADTQYF. The DNA of the CDR3 is TGTACCAGCAGTTCCGGGGCAGATACGCAGTATTTT.

The gene calls are TRBV2 and TRBJ2-7, with 9 bases identical to TRBD2. Germline loops: CDR1 SNHLY, CDR2 FYNNEI. The trim removed 9 bases at V and 4 bases at J, leaving 13 bases unmatched. The CDR3 has 15 residues. The CDR3, as DNA: TGTGCCAGACCCAATAAGCGGGAGGTAAGGTACGAGCAGTACTTC. Translated, it gives CARPNKREVRYEQYF.

The chain combines TRBV15 with TRBJ2-3, with 7 bases aligning to TRBD1. This CDR3 comprises 13 residues. From germline, CDR1 is LNHNV and CDR2 YYDKDF (reference sequence). The junction had 3 bases not matched to a gene; V was cut back by 5 bases and J by 4 bases. The CDR3 protein is CATSGDRADTQYF. The CDR3 DNA reads as TGTGCCACCAGCGGGGACAGAGCAGATACGCAGTATTTT.

The chain joins TRBV4-1 to TRBJ2-7, with 9 bases identical to TRBD1. The germline CDR1 and CDR2 sequences are MGHRA and YSYEKL. Trimming cost V 3 bases and J 2 bases; bases outside gene matches: 5. The CDR3 runs 15 residues. The CDR3 sequence is CASSHAGTGPYEQYF. The CDR3 region has the DNA TGCGCCAGCAGCCATGCCGGGACAGGGCCCTACGAGCAGTACTTC.

This clonotype was observed a handful of times. The genes are TRBV20-1 and TRBJ2-7; no reliable D call. CDR3 size: 15 residues. Germline-derived CDR1 and CDR2 are DFQATT and SNEGSKA (reference sequence). V was clipped by 0 bases and J by 2 bases, with 14 bases between them. The CDR3 DNA is TGCAGTGCTAGAGATCGGCACAGATTGGCCTACGAGCAGTACTTC. Translated, it gives CSARDRHRLAYEQYF.

The chain is built from TRBV27 and TRBJ2-7; D is unresolved. V dropped 4 bases and J dropped 2 bases, with 12 bases sitting between them. CDR1 and CDR2 (germline): MNHEY, SMNVEV (reference sequence). CDR3 length: 14 amino acids. The CDR3 coding sequence is TGTGCCAGCAGTTCCTGGGATCGGACCTACGAGCAGTACTTC. This codes for CASSSWDRTYEQYF.

The DNA of the CDR3 is TGTGCCAGCAGCTTCACGGGATCTAGCACAGATACGCAGTATTTT. This sequence encodes CASSFTGSSTDTQYF. V and J are TRBV7-3 and TRBJ2-3; D is possibly TRBD2 (5 bases). Per the germline V gene, CDR1 is SGHTA and CDR2 is FQGTGA. Trimming shortened V by 3 bases and J by 0 bases, and 10 bases separated the two germline ends. CDR3 length: 15 amino acids.

This clonotype was recorded at least ten times. J is TRBJ2-1 and V is TRBV28, with no clear D. The V and J ends lost 2 bases and 4 bases respectively, with 6 bases between them. Germline CDR1 and CDR2: MDHEN and SYDVKM. The CDR3 has 13 amino acids. The CDR3 loop is CASSLAPYNEQFF. The CDR3 region has the DNA TGTGCCAGCAGTTTAGCTCCTTACAATGAGCAGTTCTTC. The whole variable domain, remainder taken from reference TRBV28 and TRBJ2-1, is DVKVTQSSRYLVKRTGEKVFLECVQDMDHENMFWYRQDPGLGLRLIYFSYDVKMKEKGDIPEGYSVSREKKERFSLILESASTNQTSMYLCASSLAPYNEQFFGPGTRLTVL.

This clonotype appeared a few times. The V and J genes are TRBV3-1 and TRBJ2-2, with TRBD2 as a possible D gene (5 bases). Trimming stripped 0 bases from V and 4 bases from J, with 12 bases between. The CDR3 is made up of 16 amino acids. CDR1 and CDR2 (germline): LGHDT, YNNKEL (reference sequence). This CDR3 is CASSQEYRGRTGELFF. The CDR3, as DNA: TGTGCCAGCAGCCAAGAATACAGAGGGCGCACCGGGGAGCTGTTTTTT.

J is TRBJ2-5 and V is TRBV9; D is undetermined. V was shortened by 0 bases and J by 5 bases, with 14 bases between the two germline ends. This CDR3 is 15 amino acids long. Germline-derived CDR1 and CDR2 are SGDLS and YYNGEE. The CDR3 loop is CASSVAAGASETQYF. The DNA for the CDR3 is TGTGCCAGCAGCGTAGCGGCAGGTGCCTCGGAGACCCAGTACTTC. Combining the CDR3 with reference TRBV9 and TRBJ2-5 gives the whole variable domain DSGVTQTPKHLITATGQRVTLRCSPRSGDLSVYWYQQSLDQGLQFLIQYYNGEERAKGNILERFSAQQFPDLHSELNLSSLELGDSALYFCASSVAAGASETQYFGPGTRLLVL.

The rearrangement links TRBV5-1 to TRBJ2-7, with a tentative D call TRBD2 (6 bases). The CDR3 totals 13 residues. Germline loops: CDR1 SGHRS, CDR2 YFSETQ. V gave up 4 bases and J gave up 5 bases, with 13 bases separating them. The CDR3 is CASSMGLLDEQYF. The CDR3 DNA follows: TGCGCCAGCAGCATGGGACTGCTGGACGAGCAGTACTTC.